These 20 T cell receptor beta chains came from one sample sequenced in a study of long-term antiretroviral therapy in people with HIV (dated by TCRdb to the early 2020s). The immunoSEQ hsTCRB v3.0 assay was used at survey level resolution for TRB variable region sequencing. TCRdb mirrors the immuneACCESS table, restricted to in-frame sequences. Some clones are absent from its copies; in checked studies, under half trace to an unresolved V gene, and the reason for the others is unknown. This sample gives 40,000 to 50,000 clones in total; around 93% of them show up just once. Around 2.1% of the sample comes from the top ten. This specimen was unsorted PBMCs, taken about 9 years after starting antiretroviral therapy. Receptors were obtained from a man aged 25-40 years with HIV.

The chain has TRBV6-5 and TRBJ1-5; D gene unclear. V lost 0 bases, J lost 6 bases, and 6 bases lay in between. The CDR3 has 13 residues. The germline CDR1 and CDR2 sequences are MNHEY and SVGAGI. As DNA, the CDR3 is TGTGCCAGCAGTTACTCGAAGTCTCAGCCCCAGCATTTT. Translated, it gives CASSYSKSQPQHF.

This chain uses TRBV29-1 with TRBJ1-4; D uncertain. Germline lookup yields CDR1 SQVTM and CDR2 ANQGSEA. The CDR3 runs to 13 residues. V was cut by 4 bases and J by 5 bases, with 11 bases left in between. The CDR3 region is CSVVWVQNEKLFF. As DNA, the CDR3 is TGCAGCGTTGTATGGGTCCAAAATGAAAAACTGTTTTTT.

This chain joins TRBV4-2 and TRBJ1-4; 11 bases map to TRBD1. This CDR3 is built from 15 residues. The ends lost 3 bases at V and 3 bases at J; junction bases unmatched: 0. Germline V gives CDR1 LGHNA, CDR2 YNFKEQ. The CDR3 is CASSQGQGANEKLFF. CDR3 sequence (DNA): TGTGCCAGCAGCCAGGGACAGGGGGCTAATGAAAAACTGTTTTTT.

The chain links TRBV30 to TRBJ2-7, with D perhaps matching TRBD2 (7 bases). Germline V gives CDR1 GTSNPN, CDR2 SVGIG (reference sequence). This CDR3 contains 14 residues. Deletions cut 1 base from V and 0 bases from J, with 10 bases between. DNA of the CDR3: TGTGCCTGGAGTGCGGGGGGCTCCTCCTACGAGCAGTACTTC. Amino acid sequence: CAWSAGGSSYEQYF. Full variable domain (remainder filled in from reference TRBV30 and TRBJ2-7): SQTIHQWPATLVQPVGSPLSLECTVEGTSNPNLYWYRQAAGRGLQLLFYSVGIGQISSEVPQNLSASRPQDRQFILSSKKLLLSDSGFYLCAWSAGGSSYEQYFGPGTRLTVT.

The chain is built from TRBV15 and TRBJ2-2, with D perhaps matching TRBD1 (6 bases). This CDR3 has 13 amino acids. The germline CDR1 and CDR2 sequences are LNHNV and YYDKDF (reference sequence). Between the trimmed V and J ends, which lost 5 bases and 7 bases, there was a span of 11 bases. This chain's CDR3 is CATSLQGGGELFF. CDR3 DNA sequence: TGTGCCACCAGCCTACAGGGCGGCGGGGAGCTGTTTTTT. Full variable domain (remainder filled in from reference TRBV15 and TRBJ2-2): DAMVIQNPRYQVTQFGKPVTLSCSQTLNHNVMYWYQQKSSQAPKLLFHYYDKDFNNEADTPDNFQSRRPNTSFCFLDIRSPGLGDTAMYLCATSLQGGGELFFGEGSRLTVL.

CDR3 in DNA: TGTGCCATTCCCGGGGGCACTGAAGCTTTCTTT. Translation gives CAIPGGTEAFF. This chain uses TRBV6-1 with TRBJ1-1, with D maybe TRBD1 (5 bases). Deletions cut 10 bases from V and 4 bases from J, with 10 bases between. This CDR3 is built from 11 residues. The germline V gene encodes CDR1 MNHNS and CDR2 SASEGT.

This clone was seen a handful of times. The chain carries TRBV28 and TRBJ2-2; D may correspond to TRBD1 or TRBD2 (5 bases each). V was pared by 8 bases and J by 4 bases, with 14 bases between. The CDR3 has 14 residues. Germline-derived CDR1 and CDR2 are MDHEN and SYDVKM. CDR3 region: CASGGVIFTGELFF. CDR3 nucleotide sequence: TGTGCCAGCGGGGGAGTGATCTTCACCGGGGAGCTGTTTTTT.

DNA for the CDR3: TGTGCCATCAGTGAGTCTGGCAGGGGGCAAGTAAACAATGAGCAGTTCTTC. Translation: CAISESGRGQVNNEQFF. V usage is TRBV10-3 and J usage is TRBJ2-1, with 8 bases fitting TRBD1. V was pared by 0 bases and J by 5 bases, with 9 bases of the junction left unmatched. This CDR3 is built from 17 residues. Germline CDR1 is ENHRY and CDR2 is SYGVKD.

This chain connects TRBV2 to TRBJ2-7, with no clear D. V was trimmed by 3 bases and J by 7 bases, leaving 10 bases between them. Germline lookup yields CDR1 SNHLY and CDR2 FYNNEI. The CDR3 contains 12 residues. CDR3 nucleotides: TGTGCCAGCAGTGAGGAAGGTAGGGAGCAGTACTTC. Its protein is CASSEEGREQYF. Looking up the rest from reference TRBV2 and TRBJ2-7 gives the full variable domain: EPEVTQTPSHQVTQMGQEVILRCVPISNHLYFYWYRQILGQKVEFLVSFYNNEISEKSEIFDDQFSVERPDGSNFTLKIRSTKLEDSAMYFCASSEEGREQYFGPGTRLTVT.

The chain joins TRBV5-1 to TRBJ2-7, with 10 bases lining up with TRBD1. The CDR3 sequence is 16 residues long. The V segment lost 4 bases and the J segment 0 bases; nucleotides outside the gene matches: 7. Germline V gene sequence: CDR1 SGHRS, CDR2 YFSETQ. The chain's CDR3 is CASSQTGGFSSYEQYF. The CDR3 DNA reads TGCGCCAGCAGCCAGACAGGGGGCTTTAGCTCCTACGAGCAGTACTTC.

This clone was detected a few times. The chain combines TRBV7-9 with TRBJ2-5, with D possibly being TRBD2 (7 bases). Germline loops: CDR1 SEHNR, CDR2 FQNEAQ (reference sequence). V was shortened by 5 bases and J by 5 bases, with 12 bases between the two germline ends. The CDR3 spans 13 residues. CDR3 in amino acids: CASSGGAGETQYF. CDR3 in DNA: TGTGCCAGCAGCGGGGGGGCTGGGGAGACCCAGTACTTC.

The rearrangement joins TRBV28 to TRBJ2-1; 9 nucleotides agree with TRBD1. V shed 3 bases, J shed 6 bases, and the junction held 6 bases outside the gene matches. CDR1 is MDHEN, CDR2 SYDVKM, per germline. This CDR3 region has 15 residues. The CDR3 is CASSLDRGSGNEQFF. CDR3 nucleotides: TGTGCCAGCAGTTTGGACAGGGGTTCGGGCAATGAGCAGTTCTTC.

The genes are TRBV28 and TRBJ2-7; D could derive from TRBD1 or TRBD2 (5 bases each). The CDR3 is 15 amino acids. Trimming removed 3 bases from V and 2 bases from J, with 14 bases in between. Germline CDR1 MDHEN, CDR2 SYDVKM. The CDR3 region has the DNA TGTGCCAGCAGTTTGAGGGTAACAGGTGCCTACGAGCAGTACTTC. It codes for CASSLRVTGAYEQYF.

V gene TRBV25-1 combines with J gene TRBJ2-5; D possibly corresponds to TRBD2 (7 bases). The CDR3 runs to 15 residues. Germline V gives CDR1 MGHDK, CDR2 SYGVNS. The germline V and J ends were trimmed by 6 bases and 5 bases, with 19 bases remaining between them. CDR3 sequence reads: CASSRNREGAETQYF. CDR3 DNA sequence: TGTGCCAGCAGCAGAAACAGGGAGGGCGCGGAGACCCAGTACTTC.

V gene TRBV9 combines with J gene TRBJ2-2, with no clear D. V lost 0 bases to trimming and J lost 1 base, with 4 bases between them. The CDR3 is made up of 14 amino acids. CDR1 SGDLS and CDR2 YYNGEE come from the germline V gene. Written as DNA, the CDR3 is TGTGCCAGCAGCGTAGTAGAGAACACCGGGGAGCTGTTTTTT. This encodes CASSVVENTGELFF. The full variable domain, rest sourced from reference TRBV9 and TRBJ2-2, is DSGVTQTPKHLITATGQRVTLRCSPRSGDLSVYWYQQSLDQGLQFLIQYYNGEERAKGNILERFSAQQFPDLHSELNLSSLELGDSALYFCASSVVENTGELFFGEGSRLTVL.

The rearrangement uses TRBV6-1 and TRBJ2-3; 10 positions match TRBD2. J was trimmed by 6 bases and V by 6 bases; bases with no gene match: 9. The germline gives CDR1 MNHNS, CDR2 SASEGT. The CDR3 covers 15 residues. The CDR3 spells CASRATSGHTDTQYF. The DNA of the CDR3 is TGTGCCAGCAGGGCGACTAGCGGGCACACGGATACGCAGTATTTT.

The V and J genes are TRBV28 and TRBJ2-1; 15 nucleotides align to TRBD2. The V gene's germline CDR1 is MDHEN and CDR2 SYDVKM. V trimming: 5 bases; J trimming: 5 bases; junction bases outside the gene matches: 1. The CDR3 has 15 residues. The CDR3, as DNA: TGTGCCAGCAGTAGGACTAGCGGGGGGGACAATGAGCAGTTCTTC. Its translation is CASSRTSGGDNEQFF.

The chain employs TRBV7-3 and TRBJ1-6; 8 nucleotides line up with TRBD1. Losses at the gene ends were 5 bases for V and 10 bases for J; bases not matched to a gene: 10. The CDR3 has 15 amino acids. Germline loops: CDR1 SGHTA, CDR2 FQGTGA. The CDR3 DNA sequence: TGTGCCAGCAGCCCCGGGACAGGAAAAGGATCACCCCTCCACTTT. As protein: CASSPGTGKGSPLHF.

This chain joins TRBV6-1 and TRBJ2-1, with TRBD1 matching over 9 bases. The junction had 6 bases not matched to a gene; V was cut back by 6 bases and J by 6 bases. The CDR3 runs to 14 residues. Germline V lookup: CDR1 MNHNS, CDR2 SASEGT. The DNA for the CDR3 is TGTGCCAGCAGGCCGGGACAGGGTTTCAATGAGCAGTTCTTC. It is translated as CASRPGQGFNEQFF.

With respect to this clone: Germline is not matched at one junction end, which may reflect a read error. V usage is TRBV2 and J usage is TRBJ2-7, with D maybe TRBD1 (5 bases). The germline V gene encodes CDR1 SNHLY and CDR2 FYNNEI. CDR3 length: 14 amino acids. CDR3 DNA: TGTGTCAGCAGTGATAGGACGGACATCAGTGAGCAGTACTTC. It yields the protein CVSSDRTDISEQYF.